This paragraph covers one T cell receptor beta chain sequence. The antigen remains undetermined. The data belong to a study of T cells in localized non-small cell lung cancer. Whole-study findings and limits: Analysis by sequencing included only one tumor region, so heterogeneity remains possible. There were a median roughly 62 of the top 100 tumor clones appearing in adjacent lung. It was uninvolved adjacent lung that showed the highest T cell clonality, exceeding tumor. Higher blood T cell density tracked longer overall survival.

The CDR3 consists of 15 residues. V gave up 4 bases and J gave up 1 base, with 11 bases separating them. Germline V gene sequence: CDR1 SGHRS, CDR2 YFSETQ. Produced via immunoSEQ multiplex PCR; TCRdb's table is partial and in-frame only. The sample holds some 5,000 clones, roughly 28% seen once. The source material was lung tumor tissue, sampled before any cancer treatment. The TCR comes from a female donor at least 60 years old with stage I lung adenocarcinoma. The chain recombines TRBV5-1 with TRBJ2-2; D may be TRBD1 or TRBD2 (6 bases each). The CDR3 DNA is TGCGCCAGCAGCACGGAGGGGGGGAACACCGGGGAGCTGTTTTTT. Translated: CASSTEGGNTGELFF.